This passage covers 6 T cell receptor beta chains from one sample sequenced in a study of graft-versus-host responses after intestinal transplantation. Sequenced by immunoSEQ multiplex PCR; TCRdb stores in-frame clones only, minus some. This sample has approximately 100,000 clones; around 90% occur once, and the top ten carry roughly 0.099%. No antigen has been identified for these receptors. Sequenced here: unstimulated CD4+ T cells sorted from spleen or lymph node cells, sampled before intestinal transplant. These TCRs come from a human donor who received an intestinal transplant.

This rearrangement joins TRBV6-5 to TRBJ2-7; TRBD2 matches 7 bases. The germline V gene has CDR1 MNHEY and CDR2 SVGAGI. V lost 5 bases, J lost 2 bases, and 9 bases stayed unmatched. The CDR3 is made up of 15 amino acids. CDR3 in DNA: TGTGCCAGCAGTCGCAGCGGGGACTTCCCCTACGAGCAGTACTTC. It is translated as CASSRSGDFPYEQYF.

This clone was seen only once. This sequence joins TRBV6-6 and TRBJ2-7, with 7 bases matching TRBD1. The length of the CDR3 is 16 residues. Germline V gene data show CDR1 as MNHNY and CDR2 as SVGAGI (reference sequence). The ends lost 0 bases at V and 4 bases at J; junction bases unmatched: 9. Here the CDR3 reads CASSYSKFGRGYEQYF. In DNA form, the CDR3 reads TGTGCCAGCAGTTACTCGAAGTTCGGCAGGGGGTACGAGCAGTACTTC.

As for this clone: The junction departs from the called germline gene at one end, perhaps through a read error. The rearrangement links TRBV5-1 to TRBJ1-1; D ambiguous. Germline CDR1 is SGHRS and CDR2 is YFSETQ. CDR3 length: 11 amino acids. The CDR3 coding sequence is TGCGCCAGCAGCTTGAACAGTGAAGCTTTCTTT. Translated, it gives CASSLNSEAFF.

This clone occurred once. The chain has TRBV5-1 and TRBJ2-7, with D possibly being TRBD2 (6 bases). The CDR3 is 16 residues long. The V gene lost 4 bases and the J gene lost 2 bases, with 19 bases spanning the gap. CDR1 and CDR2 (germline): SGHRS, YFSETQ. The CDR3 spells CASSHGAGTGAYEQYF. The CDR3 DNA follows: TGCGCCAGCAGCCACGGGGCCGGGACGGGGGCCTACGAGCAGTACTTC.

The CDR3 bases are TGTGCCAGCAGTGAACAGGGGGCCGGCTCTGGGGCCAACGTCCTGACTTTC. This gives the protein CASSEQGAGSGANVLTF. This rearrangement joins TRBV6-1 to TRBJ2-6; TRBD1 matches 8 bases. J gave up 0 bases and V 2 bases, and 3 bases lay outside the gene matches. This CDR3 is built from 17 residues. CDR1 MNHNS and CDR2 SASEGT come from the germline V gene.

V is TRBV9 and J is TRBJ2-1, with TRBD2 as a possible D gene (5 bases). Trimming cost V 7 bases and J 0 bases, with 20 bases left between them. The germline V gene encodes CDR1 SGDLS and CDR2 YYNGEE. This CDR3 region has 17 residues. CDR3: CASRRTRFRLSYNEQFF. The CDR3 DNA reads TGTGCCAGCCGGCGGACTCGATTCCGCCTCTCCTACAATGAGCAGTTCTTC.